These 11 T cell receptor beta chains were all obtained from the same sample, sequenced in a study of beta chain features in type 1 diabetes. Every bit of the isolated RNA underwent reverse transcription, so sequencing read expressed TCRB transcripts. This table comes from immunoSEQ multiplex PCR, and its TCRdb copy is limited to in-frame clones, with some not included. The table includes hundreds of thousands of clones, roughly a sixth detected once. The sample was naive CD4+ T cells from blood. Receptors originate from a man between 18 and 29 years old in good health.

The V gene is TRBV28, the J gene TRBJ2-4; TRBD2 might be the D (6 bases). This CDR3 is 12 amino acids long. Trimming took off 2 bases at V and 16 bases at J, with 15 bases between the two ends. Germline CDR1 reads MDHEN; CDR2 reads SYDVKM. The CDR3, as DNA: TGTGCCAGCAGTTTAAGGGAGGACCGGACCTACTTC. Translating it yields CASSLREDRTYF.

This clone occurred once. This sequence joins TRBV30 and TRBJ2-7, with D possibly being TRBD2 (5 bases). The CDR3 extends over 14 amino acids. The V and J ends lost 3 bases and 1 base respectively, with 13 bases between them. CDR1 GTSNPN and CDR2 SVGIG come from the germline V gene (reference sequence). The CDR3 DNA reads as TGTGCCTGGAGCAACGGCAGGAGGTCCTACGAGCAGTACTTC. Protein sequence: CAWSNGRRSYEQYF.

The chain links TRBV5-1 to TRBJ2-7; 8 bases map to TRBD1. Germline CDR1 is SGHRS and CDR2 is YFSETQ. After removal of 2 bases from V and 4 bases from J, the junction contained 14 bases not matched to a gene. The CDR3 is 17 residues long. The CDR3 sequence: CASSFYTDREIAYEQYF. CDR3 nucleotides: TGCGCCAGCAGCTTCTATACGGACAGGGAAATTGCGTACGAGCAGTACTTC.

This clone has just a few counts. This sequence joins TRBV9 and TRBJ1-1; weak D call: TRBD1 (6 bases). CDR3 length equals 13 residues. Trimming removed 0 bases from V and 11 bases from J, with 14 bases in between. Germline values: CDR1 SGDLS, CDR2 YYNGEE. The CDR3: CASSVEGVTAAFF. The CDR3 nucleotides are TGTGCCAGCAGCGTAGAGGGGGTTACAGCTGCTTTCTTT.

This clone has a handful of counts. The J gene is TRBJ1-2, the V gene TRBV9; no clear D gene. Trimming left V 3 bases short and J 7 bases short, with 10 bases between. Germline assignment: CDR1 SGDLS and CDR2 YYNGEE. CDR3 length: 12 residues. The CDR3 DNA reads TGTGCCAGCAGCGCCCGGGCCCTTGGCTACACCTTC. This codes for CASSARALGYTF. Full variable domain (missing parts from reference TRBV9 and TRBJ1-2): DSGVTQTPKHLITATGQRVTLRCSPRSGDLSVYWYQQSLDQGLQFLIQYYNGEERAKGNILERFSAQQFPDLHSELNLSSLELGDSALYFCASSARALGYTFGSGTRLTVV.

The chain is built from TRBV4-3 and TRBJ1-1; D remains ambiguous. Trimming pared 1 base from V and 6 bases from J, leaving 9 bases between. Germline CDR1 LGHNA, CDR2 YSLEER. This CDR3 contains 13 residues. CDR3 in amino acids: CASSQGRSAEAFF. The CDR3 coding sequence is TGCGCCAGCAGCCAAGGACGGAGCGCTGAAGCTTTCTTT.

The genes are TRBV2 and TRBJ1-2; 8 bases fit TRBD1. Losses at the gene ends were 3 bases for V and 4 bases for J; bases not matched to a gene: 4. CDR1 SNHLY and CDR2 FYNNEI come from the germline V gene. The CDR3 loop spans 14 amino acids. CDR3 coding DNA: TGTGCCAGCAGTGAGGACAGGGATATCTATGGCTACACCTTC. Translation: CASSEDRDIYGYTF.

This chain connects TRBV28 to TRBJ2-1, with 8 bases fitting TRBD2. The CDR3 extends over 17 amino acids. The V and J ends lost 4 bases and 10 bases, in that order; junction bases with no gene match: 18. Per germline, CDR1 MDHEN and CDR2 SYDVKM. Written as DNA, the CDR3 is TGTGCCAGCAGTTCCTCCGCGGCTAGCGGGTACGCTCTCGAGCAGTTCTTC. It encodes CASSSSAASGYALEQFF. The full variable domain, completed using reference TRBV28 and TRBJ2-1, is DVKVTQSSRYLVKRTGEKVFLECVQDMDHENMFWYRQDPGLGLRLIYFSYDVKMKEKGDIPEGYSVSREKKERFSLILESASTNQTSMYLCASSSSAASGYALEQFFGPGTRLTVL.

This clone was detected a few times. The chain combines TRBV25-1 with TRBJ2-5; possibly TRBD2 for D (7 bases). Germline CDR1 reads MGHDK; CDR2 reads SYGVNS. The V end was cut by 3 bases, the J end by 5 bases, with 19 bases between. The CDR3 is 16 residues long. The CDR3 spells CASSESRGAGRETQYF. CDR3 sequence (DNA): TGTGCCAGCAGTGAGAGCCGGGGGGCCGGGAGGGAGACCCAGTACTTC.

V is TRBV9 and J is TRBJ1-1; D ambiguous. Germline V gives CDR1 SGDLS, CDR2 YYNGEE. The CDR3 spans 16 residues. Trimming pared 0 bases from V and 3 bases from J, leaving 15 bases between. CDR3 in DNA: TGTGCCAGCAGCGTAGGGCCCCGTCAATCGGACACTGAAGCTTTCTTT. Translating gives CASSVGPRQSDTEAFF.

Only a few counts were recorded for this clone. The rearrangement links TRBV7-2 to TRBJ2-7, with 8 bases fitting TRBD1. The CDR3 extends over 15 amino acids. V trimming: 4 bases; J trimming: 4 bases; junction bases outside the gene matches: 9. CDR1 is SGHTA, CDR2 FQGNSA, per germline. As DNA, the CDR3 is TGTGCCAGCAGCTACCAGGGGGCTTCTTATTACGAGCAGTACTTC. Translated, it gives CASSYQGASYYEQYF.